This T cell receptor beta chain was sequenced during a study of blood T cell repertoires in COVID-19. About the research overall: Samples taken during acute and convalescent COVID-19 were collected in the United States, Italy and Spain. The analysed material was cDNA or gDNA that came from T cells, B-cell-depleted T cells, or PBMCs.

The CDR3 covers 14 residues. CDR1 and CDR2 from the germline V gene are MNHEY and SVGAGI. V shed 0 bases and J 9 bases; nucleotides not matched to a gene: 4. In the study's own analysis: It was from reference gene primer amplification that nucleated cell counts were estimated. Profiling relied on immunoSEQ multiplex PCR, and the TCRdb table lists in-frame clones only, not all of them. The V and J calls and clone size were taken over from that table, and D and trimming were inferred from the DNA. The sample carries around 300,000 clones, 86% recorded once. The clonotype comes from a woman in her 30s with active or convalescent COVID-19. The sample comprised peripheral blood. V is TRBV6-5 and J is TRBJ2-4, with 8 positions matching TRBD2. The chain's CDR3 is CASSYSVGGAIQYF. CDR3 nucleotide sequence: TGTGCCAGCAGTTACTCGGTCGGGGGGGCCATTCAGTACTTC.